This T cell receptor (beta chain) was retrieved from a study of blood T cell repertoires in COVID-19. Study details: The study drew acute and convalescent COVID-19 samples from the United States, Italy and Spain. In each case, the material was cDNA or gDNA derived from T cells, B-cell-depleted T cells, or PBMCs.

The germline CDR1 and CDR2 sequences are SGHRS and YFSETQ. J lost 1 base, V lost 3 bases, and 4 bases had no gene match. The CDR3 totals 15 residues. In the original analysis: Amplification of reference gene primers was used by the study to estimate nucleated cell counts. The repertoire was sequenced with immunoSEQ multiplex PCR; TCRdb's copy has only in-frame clones and lacks some. V, J and clone size are taken as reported in that table, and D and trimming were inferred from the DNA itself. The table shows about 250,000 clones, with 80% to 90% occurring only once. The sample consisted of peripheral blood. The rearrangement joins TRBV5-1 to TRBJ1-1; 9 bases align to TRBD1. This TCR was sampled from a woman between 65 and 79 years old with acute or convalescent COVID-19. As DNA, the CDR3 is TGCGCCAGCAGCTGGGGGACAGGGCCGAACACTGAAGCTTTCTTT. Amino acids: CASSWGTGPNTEAFF.